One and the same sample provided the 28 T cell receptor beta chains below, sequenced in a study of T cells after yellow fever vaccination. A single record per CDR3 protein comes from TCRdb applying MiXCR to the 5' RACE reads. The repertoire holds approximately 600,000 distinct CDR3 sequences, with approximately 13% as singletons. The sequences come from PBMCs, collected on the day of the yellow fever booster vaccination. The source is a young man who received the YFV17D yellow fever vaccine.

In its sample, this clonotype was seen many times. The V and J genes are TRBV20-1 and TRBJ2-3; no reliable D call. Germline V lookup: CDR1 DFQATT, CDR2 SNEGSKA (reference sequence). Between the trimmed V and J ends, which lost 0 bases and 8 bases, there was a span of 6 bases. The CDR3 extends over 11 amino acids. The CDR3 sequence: CSAREGFTQYF. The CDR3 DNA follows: TGCAGTGCTAGAGAAGGTTTTACGCAGTATTTT.

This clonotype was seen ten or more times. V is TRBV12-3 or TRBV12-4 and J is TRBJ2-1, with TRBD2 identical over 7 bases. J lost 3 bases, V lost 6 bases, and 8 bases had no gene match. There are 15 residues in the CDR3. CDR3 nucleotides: TGTGCCAGCAGACGGCTAGCGGACCTCTACAATGAGCAGTTCTTC. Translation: CASRRLADLYNEQFF.

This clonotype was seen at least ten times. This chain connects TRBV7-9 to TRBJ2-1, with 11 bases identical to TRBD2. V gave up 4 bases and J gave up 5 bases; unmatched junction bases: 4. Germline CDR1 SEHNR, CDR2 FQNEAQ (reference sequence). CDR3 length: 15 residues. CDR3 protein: CASSSSGLADNEQFF. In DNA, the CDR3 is TGTGCCAGCAGCTCCTCGGGACTAGCGGACAATGAGCAGTTCTTC.

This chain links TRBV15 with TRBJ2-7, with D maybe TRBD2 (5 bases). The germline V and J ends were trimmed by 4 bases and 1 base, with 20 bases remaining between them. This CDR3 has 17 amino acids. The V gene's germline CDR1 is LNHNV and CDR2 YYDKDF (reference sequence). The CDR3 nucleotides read TGTGCCACCAGCACAATGTGGAGTGCGGGTCCATCCTACGAGCAGTACTTC. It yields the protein CATSTMWSAGPSYEQYF.

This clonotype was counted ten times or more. CDR3 sequence: CASSFRSSSGSLHNEQFF. The CDR3 nucleotides are TGTGCCAGCAGTTTTCGGTCTTCTAGCGGGAGTCTCCACAATGAGCAGTTCTTC. J is TRBJ2-1 and V is TRBV12-3 or TRBV12-4, with TRBD2 identical over 10 bases. The trim removed 3 bases at V and 5 bases at J, leaving 13 bases unmatched. The CDR3 sequence is 18 residues long.

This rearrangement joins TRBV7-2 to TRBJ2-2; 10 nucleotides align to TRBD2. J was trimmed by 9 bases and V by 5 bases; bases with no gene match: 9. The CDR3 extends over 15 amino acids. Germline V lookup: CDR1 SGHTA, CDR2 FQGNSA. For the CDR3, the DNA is TGTGCCAGCAGCCCTAAGCGGGAGGGCCGAAGGGAGCTGTTTTTT. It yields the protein CASSPKREGRRELFF.

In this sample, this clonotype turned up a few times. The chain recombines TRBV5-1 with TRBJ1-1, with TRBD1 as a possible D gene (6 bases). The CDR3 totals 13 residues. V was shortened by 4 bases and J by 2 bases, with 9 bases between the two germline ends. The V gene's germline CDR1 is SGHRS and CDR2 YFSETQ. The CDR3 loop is CASSNRENTEAFF. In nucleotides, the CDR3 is TGCGCCAGCAGCAACAGGGAAAACACTGAAGCTTTCTTT. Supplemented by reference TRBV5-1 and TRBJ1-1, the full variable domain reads KAGVTQTPRYLIKTRGQQVTLSCSPISGHRSVSWYQQTPGQGLQFLFEYFSETQRNKGNFPGRFSGRQFSNSRSEMNVSTLELGDSALYLCASSNRENTEAFFGQGTRLTVV.

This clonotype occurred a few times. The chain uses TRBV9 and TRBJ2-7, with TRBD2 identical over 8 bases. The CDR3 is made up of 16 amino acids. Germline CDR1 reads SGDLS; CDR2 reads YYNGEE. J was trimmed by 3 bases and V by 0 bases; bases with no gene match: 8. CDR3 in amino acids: CASSVEAGGRSYEQYF. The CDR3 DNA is TGTGCCAGCAGCGTAGAAGCGGGCGGGAGGAGCTACGAGCAGTACTTC. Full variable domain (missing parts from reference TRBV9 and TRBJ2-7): DSGVTQTPKHLITATGQRVTLRCSPRSGDLSVYWYQQSLDQGLQFLIQYYNGEERAKGNILERFSAQQFPDLHSELNLSSLELGDSALYFCASSVEAGGRSYEQYFGPGTRLTVT.

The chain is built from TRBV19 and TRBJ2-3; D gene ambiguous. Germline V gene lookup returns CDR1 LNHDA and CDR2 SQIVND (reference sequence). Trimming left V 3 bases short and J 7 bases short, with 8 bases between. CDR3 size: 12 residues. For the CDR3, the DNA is TGTGCCAGTAGTATCGAGGAATATACGCAGTATTTT. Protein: CASSIEEYTQYF.

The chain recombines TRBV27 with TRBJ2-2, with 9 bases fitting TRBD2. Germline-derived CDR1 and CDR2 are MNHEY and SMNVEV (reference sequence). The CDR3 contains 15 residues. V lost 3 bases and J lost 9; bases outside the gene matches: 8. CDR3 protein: CASSFSGRTPRELFF. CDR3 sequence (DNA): TGTGCCAGCAGTTTTAGCGGGAGAACACCGAGGGAGCTGTTTTTT.

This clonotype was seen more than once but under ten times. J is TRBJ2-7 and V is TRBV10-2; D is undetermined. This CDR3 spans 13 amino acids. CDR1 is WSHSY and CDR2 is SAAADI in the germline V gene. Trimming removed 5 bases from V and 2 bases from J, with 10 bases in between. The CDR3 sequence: CASSSDGTYEQYF. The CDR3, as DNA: TGCGCCAGCAGTTCGGACGGAACCTACGAGCAGTACTTC.

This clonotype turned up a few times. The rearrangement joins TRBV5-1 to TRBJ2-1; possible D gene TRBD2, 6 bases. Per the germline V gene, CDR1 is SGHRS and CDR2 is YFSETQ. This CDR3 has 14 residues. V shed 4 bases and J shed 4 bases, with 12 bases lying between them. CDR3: CASSTGVQYNEQFF. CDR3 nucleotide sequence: TGCGCCAGCAGCACGGGAGTACAGTACAATGAGCAGTTCTTC.

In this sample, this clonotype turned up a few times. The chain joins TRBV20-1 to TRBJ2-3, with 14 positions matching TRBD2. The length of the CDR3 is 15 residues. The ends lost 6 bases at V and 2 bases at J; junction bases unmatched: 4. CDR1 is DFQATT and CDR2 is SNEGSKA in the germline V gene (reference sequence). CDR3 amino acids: CSAPGLAGVTDTQYF. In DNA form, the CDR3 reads TGCAGTGCCCCGGGACTAGCGGGAGTCACAGATACGCAGTATTTT.

CDR3: CASSDRRDSNEKLFF. DNA for the CDR3: TGTGCCAGCAGTGACAGGAGGGACTCTAATGAAAAACTGTTTTTT. The rearrangement links TRBV7-9 to TRBJ1-4, with D possibly matching TRBD1 (6 bases). The germline V and J ends were trimmed by 6 bases and 3 bases, with 14 bases remaining between them. The CDR3 sequence is 15 residues long. Germline V gene data show CDR1 as SEHNR and CDR2 as FQNEAQ (reference sequence).

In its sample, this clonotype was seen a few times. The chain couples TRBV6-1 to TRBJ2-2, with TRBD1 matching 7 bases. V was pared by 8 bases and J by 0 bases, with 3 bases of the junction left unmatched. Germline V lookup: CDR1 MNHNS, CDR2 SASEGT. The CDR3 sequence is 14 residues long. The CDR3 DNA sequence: TGTGCCAGCGTGACAGGGCCGAACACCGGGGAGCTGTTTTTT. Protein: CASVTGPNTGELFF.

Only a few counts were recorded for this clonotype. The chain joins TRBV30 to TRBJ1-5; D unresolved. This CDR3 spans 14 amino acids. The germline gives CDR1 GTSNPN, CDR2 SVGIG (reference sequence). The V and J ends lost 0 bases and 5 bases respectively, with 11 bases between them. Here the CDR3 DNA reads TGTGCCTGGAGTGTAGGAACGGTTCATCAGCCCCAGCATTTT. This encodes CAWSVGTVHQPQHF.

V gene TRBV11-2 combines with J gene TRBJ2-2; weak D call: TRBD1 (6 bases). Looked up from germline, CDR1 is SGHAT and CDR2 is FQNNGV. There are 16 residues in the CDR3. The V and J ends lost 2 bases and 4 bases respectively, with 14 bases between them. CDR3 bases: TGTGCCAGCAGCTTAACCCGGACAGTGGGCACCGGGGAGCTGTTTTTT. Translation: CASSLTRTVGTGELFF.

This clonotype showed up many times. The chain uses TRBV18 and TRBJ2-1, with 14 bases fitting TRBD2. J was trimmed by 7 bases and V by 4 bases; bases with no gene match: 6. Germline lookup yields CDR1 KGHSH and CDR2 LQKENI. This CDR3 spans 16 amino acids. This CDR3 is CASSLGLAGVNNEQFF. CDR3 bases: TGTGCCAGCTCACTGGGACTAGCGGGAGTTAATAATGAGCAGTTCTTC.

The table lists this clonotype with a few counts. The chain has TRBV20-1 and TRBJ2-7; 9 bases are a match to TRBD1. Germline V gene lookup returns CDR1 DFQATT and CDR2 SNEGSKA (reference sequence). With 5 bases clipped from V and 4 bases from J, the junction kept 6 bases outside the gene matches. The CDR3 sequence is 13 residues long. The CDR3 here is CSAGTGTLYEQYF. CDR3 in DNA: TGCAGTGCTGGGACAGGGACACTGTACGAGCAGTACTTC.

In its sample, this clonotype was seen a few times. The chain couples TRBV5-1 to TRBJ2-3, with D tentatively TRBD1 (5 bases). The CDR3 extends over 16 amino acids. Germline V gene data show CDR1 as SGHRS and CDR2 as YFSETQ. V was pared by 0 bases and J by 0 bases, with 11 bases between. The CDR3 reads CASSLAGHLSTDTQYF. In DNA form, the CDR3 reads TGCGCCAGCAGCTTGGCCGGACACCTCAGCACAGATACGCAGTATTTT.

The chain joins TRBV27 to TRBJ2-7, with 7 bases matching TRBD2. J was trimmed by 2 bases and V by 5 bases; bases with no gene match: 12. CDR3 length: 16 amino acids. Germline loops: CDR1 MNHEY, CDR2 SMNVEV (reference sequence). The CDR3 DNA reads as TGTGCCAGCAGTGATATTGTCCCTGGGGGGGCCTACGAGCAGTACTTC. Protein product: CASSDIVPGGAYEQYF.

Here the CDR3 DNA reads TGTGCCATCAGTGACGCTTCGTACGAGCAGTACTTC. Its translation: CAISDASYEQYF. The chain joins TRBV10-3 to TRBJ2-7; no reliable D call. Germline loops: CDR1 ENHRY, CDR2 SYGVKD. The CDR3 contains 12 residues. V lost 3 bases to trimming and J lost 4 bases, with 7 bases between them.

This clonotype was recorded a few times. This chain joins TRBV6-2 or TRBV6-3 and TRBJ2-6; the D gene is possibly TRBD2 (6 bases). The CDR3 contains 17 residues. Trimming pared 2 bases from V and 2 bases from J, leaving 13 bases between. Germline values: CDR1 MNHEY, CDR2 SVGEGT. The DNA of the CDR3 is TGTGCCAGCAGTTACAGGGACTCCTCCCCTGGGGCCAACGTCCTGACTTTC. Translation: CASSYRDSSPGANVLTF.

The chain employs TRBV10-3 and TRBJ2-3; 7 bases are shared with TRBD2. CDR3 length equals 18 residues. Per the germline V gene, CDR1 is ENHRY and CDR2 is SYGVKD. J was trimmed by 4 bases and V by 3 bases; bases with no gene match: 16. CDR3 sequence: CAISDSLTSGMGADTQYF. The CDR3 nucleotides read TGTGCCATCAGTGATTCGTTGACCAGCGGGATGGGGGCAGATACGCAGTATTTT.

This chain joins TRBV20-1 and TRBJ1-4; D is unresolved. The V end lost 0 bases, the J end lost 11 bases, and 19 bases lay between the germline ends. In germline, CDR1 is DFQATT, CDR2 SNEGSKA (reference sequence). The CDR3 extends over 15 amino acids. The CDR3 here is CSARDWTIPSGKLFF. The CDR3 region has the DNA TGCAGTGCTAGAGACTGGACTATCCCAAGTGGGAAACTGTTTTTT.

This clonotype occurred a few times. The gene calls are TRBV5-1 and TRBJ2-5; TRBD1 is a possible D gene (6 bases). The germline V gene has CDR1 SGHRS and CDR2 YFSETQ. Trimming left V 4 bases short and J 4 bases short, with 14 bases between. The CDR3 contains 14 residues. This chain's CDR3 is CASSIPARGETQYF. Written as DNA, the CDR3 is TGCGCCAGCAGCATCCCGGCCAGGGGAGAGACCCAGTACTTC.

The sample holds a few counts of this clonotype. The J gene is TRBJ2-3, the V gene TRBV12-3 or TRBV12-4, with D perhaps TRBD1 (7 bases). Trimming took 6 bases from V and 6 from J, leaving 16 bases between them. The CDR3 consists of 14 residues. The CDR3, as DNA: TGTGCCAGCAGCCTCTCAGGGGGAGGCGATACGCAGTATTTT. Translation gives CASSLSGGGDTQYF.

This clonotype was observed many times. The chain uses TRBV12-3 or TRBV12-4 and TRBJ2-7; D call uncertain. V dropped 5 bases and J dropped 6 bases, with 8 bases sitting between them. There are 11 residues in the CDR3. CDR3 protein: CASSRTGEQYF. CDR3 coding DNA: TGTGCCAGCAGTCGGACGGGCGAGCAGTACTTC.